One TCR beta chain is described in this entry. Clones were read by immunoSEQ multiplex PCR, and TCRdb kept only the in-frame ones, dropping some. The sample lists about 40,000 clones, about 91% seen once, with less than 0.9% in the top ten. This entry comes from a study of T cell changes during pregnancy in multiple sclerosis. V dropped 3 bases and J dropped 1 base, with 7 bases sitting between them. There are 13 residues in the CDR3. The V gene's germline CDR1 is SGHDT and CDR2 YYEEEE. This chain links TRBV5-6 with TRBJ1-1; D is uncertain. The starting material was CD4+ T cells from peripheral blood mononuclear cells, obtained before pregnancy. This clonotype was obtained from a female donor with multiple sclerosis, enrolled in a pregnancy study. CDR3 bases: TGTGCCAGCAGCTCACAGAGGAACACTGAAGCTTTCTTT. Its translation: CASSSQRNTEAFF. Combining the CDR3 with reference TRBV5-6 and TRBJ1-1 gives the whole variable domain DAGVTQSPTHLIKTRGQQVTLRCSPKSGHDTVSWYQQALGQGPQFIFQYYEEEERQRGNFPDRFSGHQFPNYSSELNVNALLLGDSALYLCASSSQRNTEAFFGQGTRLTVV.